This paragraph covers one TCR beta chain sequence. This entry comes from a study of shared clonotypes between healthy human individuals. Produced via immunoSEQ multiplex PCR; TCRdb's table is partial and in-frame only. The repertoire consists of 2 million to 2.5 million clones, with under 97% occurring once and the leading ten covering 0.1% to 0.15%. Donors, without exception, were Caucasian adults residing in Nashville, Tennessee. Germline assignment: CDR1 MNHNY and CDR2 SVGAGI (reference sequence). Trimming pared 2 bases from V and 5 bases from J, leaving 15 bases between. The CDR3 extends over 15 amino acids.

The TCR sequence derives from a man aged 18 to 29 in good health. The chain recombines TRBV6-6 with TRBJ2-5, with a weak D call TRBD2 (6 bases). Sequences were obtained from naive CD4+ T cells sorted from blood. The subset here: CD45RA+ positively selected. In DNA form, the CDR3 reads TGTGCCAGCAGTTACGGACGGGGGTTAGGGGAGACCCAGTACTTC. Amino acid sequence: CASSYGRGLGETQYF.